This paragraph reports one TCR beta chain. This clonotype has a count of ten or more. Its antigen is unknown. Nothing much larger sits one base from this clone, and base qualities are not available. These data originate in a study of tumor-infiltrating lymphocytes in primary liver carcinoma listed by TCRdb under 2017. The study in broad terms: The five patients, three men and two women aged 30 to 69 years, had hepatocellular carcinoma (four) or combined HCC and intrahepatic cholangiocarcinoma (one). A total of 35 or so specimens from 5 patients went through TCRbeta repertoire sequencing, namely 25 tumor regions, 5 adjacent noncancerous liver tissues and 5 peripheral blood samples. The five patients had tumors staged T1-T3 N0M0, with maximum diameters ranging from about 4 to 11 cm. Each sample produced roughly 3.65 to 7.5 million productive TCRbeta reads, and read depth showed no significant difference between tissue types. The study combined TCRbeta repertoire sequencing, expression microarrays and whole-exome sequencing across five regions of each liver tumor, with adjacent normal tissue and blood. Reproducibility between technical replicate repertoires was high, with correlation coefficients above 0.95 and mean shared-clone rates approximately 0.9. Agilent mRNA microarray profiling was performed on the roughly 25 tumor region samples to relate TCRbeta repertoire diversity to the local molecular phenotype.

The germline V and J ends show losses of 4 bases and 2 bases respectively, and no gene match explains 5 bases of the junction. The CDR3 starts with the cysteine, ends with the phenylalanine, and has 16 residues. The CDR3 DNA has 48 bases and is translated from base 1. The germline V gene supplies CDR1 MNHEY and CDR2 SVGAGI. The paper as a whole reports these results and caveats: Compared with blood, tumors had a significantly larger share of the repertoire taken up by the top 250 clones (p = 0.039). With just a few patients in the study, the authors point out that the findings should be validated in a larger study. Only about 7-25% of top clones were present in all five regions of a tumor, suggesting spatial heterogeneity of tumor-infiltrating T cells. Comparison of CD4+ and CD8+ T cell repertoires was precluded by the use of bulk unsorted samples. Consistent with antigen-driven expansion, pairs of tumor regions showed higher repertoire overlap (mean approximately 35%) than either tumor-adjacent pairs (around 17%) or tumor-blood pairs (approximately 15%). Because sequencing covered only the TCR beta chain and unpaired alpha chains were not captured, true repertoire diversity is likely underestimated.

Using a constant-region primer and ProtoScript II reverse transcriptase, TCRbeta-specific cDNA was reverse-transcribed from approximately 0.5 ug total RNA. Three nested multiplex PCR rounds, following a slightly modified ARM-PCR procedure, were used to build the TCRbeta libraries. The first two PCR rounds used multiplex TRBV1-TRBV30 forward primers with a Cbeta reverse primer, each for 10 cycles. A final 25-cycle PCR with Deep VentR polymerase added sample barcodes and Illumina adapters. Before sequencing, amplicons between 200 and 500 bp were purified from gel using a QIAquick gel extraction kit. An Illumina HiSeq 2500 was used to sequence the TCRbeta amplicons, generating 250-bp paired-end reads. The original methods were these. Trimmomatic v0.33 was used to quality-trim the reads, and FLASH v1.2.11 was used to merge paired reads so that full CDR3 sequences could be recovered. V, D and J germline segments were assigned to the rearranged TCRbeta sequences using MiGEC v1.2.1b. Clonotype statistics, along with Shannon-Wiener diversity indices, were calculated using VDJtools v1.0.0. Except for diversity analysis, only the 250 most abundant clonotypes of each sample were used in subsequent analyses to reduce sampling bias. TCRdb redid the processing of the public reads, applying fastp at Q25 and MiXCR, and retained in-frame beta chains. When rows share a CDR3 protein, they turn into one entry using the most common DNA and genes. The V and J calls come from TCRdb's annotation, not from the publication. This sample is represented by 50,000 to 70,000 distinct CDR3 sequences; less than 75% of them were singletons. Clones ranked in the top ten supply around 50% of the sample.

Without any cell sorting, total RNA and DNA were co-extracted from around 18-30 mg of bulk tissue using the AllPrep DNA/RNA mini kit. Roughly five patients with histopathologically diagnosed primary liver carcinoma underwent surgical resection in China between late 2015 and March 2016. At the time of sampling, the patients were treatment-naive and had chronic HBV infection. Five spatially separated regions were sampled from each tumor: the superior, inferior, left-lateral and right-lateral poles, plus the tumor centre. According to histology, viable tumor cells made up more than 75% of every tumor sample. Each fresh piece of tumor and adjacent tissue was cut in two, with one half stored in RNAlater at -80 degrees C and the other half sent for histology.

The source is a man aged 35 to 55 with primary liver carcinoma and hepatitis B virus infection. The V and J genes are TRBV6-5 and TRBJ1-6; the junction holds 7 bases that match TRBD1. Sequencing used liver tumor tissue from sampling region 2. This sample's cell subset or site label indicates: tumor region T2, inferior pole. The CDR3 amino acid sequence is: CASSSYRGPYNSPLHF. The bases read TGTGCCAGCAGTTCCTACAGGGGTCCCTATAATTCACCCCTCCACTTT.